The present T cell receptor beta chain was sequenced within a study of CD8+ T cells in alopecia areata. Per the germline V gene, CDR1 is NSQYPW and CDR2 is LRSPGD (reference sequence). With 0 bases removed from V and 0 bases from J, the gap between germline ends came to 9 bases. The CDR3 has 17 amino acids. On the basis of CD4, CD8alpha, NKG2D, NKG2ACE and other markers, pooled cutaneous lymph node cells were sorted. Investigators isolated RNA and reverse transcribed it into cDNA to act as the sequencing template. Clones were sequenced by immunoSEQ multiplex PCR, and TCRdb holds only the in-frame ones, with some missing. Listed for the sample are approximately 280,000 clones, none seen a single time. Only a few counts were recorded for this clone. The gene names here belong to mouse. The read finishes 3 residues shy of the CDR3 end, and the germline J gene is used to complete it. In the same sample, other DNA sequences code for this CDR3.

Sequencing input: CD4+ T cells sorted from a lymph node. The rearrangement joins TRBV1 to TRBJ1-6, with D perhaps TRBD1 (5 bases). TRBJ1-6 falls under the ORF class, with uncertain function. The source of this sequence is a C3H/HeJ mouse with alopecia areata. The MHC haplotype of this mouse line is H2-k. CDR3 bases read: TGCACCTGCAGTGCAGATAGGGGTAATTCCTATAATTCGCCC. The encoded protein is CTCSADRGNSYNSP. The full-length CDR3 reads as CTCSADRGNSYNSPLYF.